The 4 T cell receptor beta chains given below trace back to one sample, sequenced in a study of T-cell reconstitution after alpha-beta-depleted transplantation in children. A TCRbeta library incorporating unique molecular identifiers was prepared. TCRdb ran MiXCR on the PCR reads and lists one entry per CDR3 protein. In the table there are hundreds of thousands of distinct CDR3 sequences, 10% to 15% of which are singletons. This sample comprised PBMCs, mostly from graft donor cells, obtained 360 days after TCRalphabeta/CD19-depleted stem cell transplant. All receptors derive from a male patient between 5 and 17 years old who had a stem cell transplant for acute myeloid leukemia, so the T cells may come from the graft donor.

At least ten counts were recorded for this clonotype. CDR3 sequence reads: CASSLGSQETQYF. Here the CDR3 DNA reads TGTGCCAGCAGTTTGGGGTCACAAGAGACCCAGTACTTC. The V gene is TRBV7-9, the J gene TRBJ2-5; D ambiguous. V lost 6 bases and J 2 bases, leaving 10 bases between the germline ends. Germline CDR1 and CDR2: SEHNR and FQNEAQ (reference sequence). CDR3 length: 13 amino acids.

This clonotype appeared a few times. The V call is TRBV7-3, the J call TRBJ2-1; 9 bases match TRBD2. The CDR3 length is 14 residues. Unmatched junction bases numbered 7, after V lost 5 bases and J lost 8 bases. Looked up from germline, CDR1 is SGHTA and CDR2 is FQGTGA. This CDR3 reads CASSPGTSRYEQFF. The CDR3 DNA sequence: TGTGCCAGCAGCCCGGGGACTAGCAGGTATGAGCAGTTCTTC.

This clonotype was picked up many times. The chain is built from TRBV7-2 and TRBJ2-1; no definite D call. Trimming pared 0 bases from V and 2 bases from J, leaving 5 bases between. Germline assignment: CDR1 SGHTA and CDR2 FQGNSA. The CDR3 runs to 14 residues. For the CDR3, the DNA is TGTGCCAGCAGCTTAGCGATCGCCTACAATGAGCAGTTCTTC. Its translation is CASSLAIAYNEQFF.

This sequence joins TRBV10-3 and TRBJ2-7; TRBD2 matches 10 bases. The trim removed 7 bases at V and 4 bases at J, leaving 7 bases unmatched. Germline V gene data show CDR1 as ENHRY and CDR2 as SYGVKD. The CDR3 sequence is 14 residues long. The CDR3 region is CAITQREGIYEQYF. The CDR3 DNA is TGTGCCATCACCCAGCGGGAGGGCATTTACGAGCAGTACTTC.